This TCR beta chain was captured in a study of radiotherapy plus CTLA-4 blockade in lung cancer. TCRdb keeps only in-frame clones here, not all; method: immunoSEQ multiplex PCR. The top ten clones hold roughly 25% of a sample with about 45,000 clones, roughly 67% of them seen once. CDR3 length: 15 amino acids. CDR1 and CDR2 (germline): SGHNT, YENEEA. Trimming cost V 5 bases and J 5 bases, with 18 bases left between them. Specimen: peripheral blood, collected from a patient treated with radiotherapy plus ipilimumab. V gene TRBV11-3 combines with J gene TRBJ2-5; tentative D call: TRBD2 (5 bases). The receptor was isolated from a human donor with non-small cell lung cancer who had a partial response to radiotherapy plus ipilimumab. CDR3 residues: CASSPESGPDETQYF. The CDR3 DNA sequence: TGTGCCAGCAGCCCGGAGAGCGGACCGGACGAGACCCAGTACTTC.